The clone carrying this TCR beta chain occurred a few times. Its antigen is not identified. Here immunoSEQ multiplex PCR was the method, and the copy in TCRdb shows in-frame clones only, minus some. The data show roughly 1,100,000 clones, around 76% seen once. This sample is drawn from a study of shared clonotypes between healthy human individuals. The study's findings and limits: About 5% was the fraction of naive CD4 clonotypes found shared across four donors. Sampling included only blood; tissue repertoires likely differ. Despite large depth, sorted-subset datasets appeared incompletely sequenced.

V lost 3 bases to trimming and J lost 3 bases, with 10 bases between them. The CDR3 extends over 13 amino acids. Per germline, CDR1 SGHRS and CDR2 YFSETQ. This receptor was obtained from a man between 18 and 35 years old in good health. The sample consisted of memory CD4+ T cells sorted from blood. Subset noted: CD45RA-negative fraction. This chain links TRBV5-1 with TRBJ2-7, with no clear D. CDR3 in amino acids: CASSSPGYYEQYF. CDR3 DNA sequence: TGCGCCAGCAGCTCCCCCGGGTACTACGAGCAGTACTTC.